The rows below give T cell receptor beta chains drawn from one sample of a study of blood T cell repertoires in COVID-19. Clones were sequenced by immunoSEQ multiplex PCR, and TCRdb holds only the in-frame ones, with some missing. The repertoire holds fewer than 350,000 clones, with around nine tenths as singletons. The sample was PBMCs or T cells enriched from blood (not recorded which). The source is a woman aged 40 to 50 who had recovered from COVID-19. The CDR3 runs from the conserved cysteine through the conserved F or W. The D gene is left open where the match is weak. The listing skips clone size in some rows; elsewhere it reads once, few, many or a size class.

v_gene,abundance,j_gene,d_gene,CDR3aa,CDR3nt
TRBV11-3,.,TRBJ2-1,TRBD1,CASSSRQGERNNEQFF,TGTGCCAGCAGCTCTAGACAGGGGGAGAGAAACAATGAGCAGTTCTTC
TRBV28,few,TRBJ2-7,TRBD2,CASSPGTRGYEQYF,TGTGCCAGCAGCCCCGGGACTAGGGGGTACGAGCAGTACTTC
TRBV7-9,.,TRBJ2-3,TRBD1,CASSYSGTGQYF,TGTGCCAGCAGTTATAGTGGGACAGGGCAGTATTTT
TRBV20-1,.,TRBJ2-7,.,CSARTESEQYF,TGCAGTGCTAGAACGGAGAGTGAGCAGTACTTC
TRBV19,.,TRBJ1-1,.,CASSEALTAEAFF,TGTGCCAGTAGTGAGGCCCTCACGGCTGAAGCTTTCTTT
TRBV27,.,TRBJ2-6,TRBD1,CASSPTTGWAGANVLTF,TGTGCCAGCAGTCCAACGACAGGGTGGGCTGGGGCCAACGTCCTGACTTTC
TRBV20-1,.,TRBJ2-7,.,CSASQGSDEQYF,TGCAGTGCTAGTCAGGGAAGTGACGAGCAGTACTTC
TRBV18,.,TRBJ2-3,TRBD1,CASSPLYRGGNDTQYF,TGTGCCAGCTCACCACTATATCGAGGGGGCAACGATACGCAGTATTTT
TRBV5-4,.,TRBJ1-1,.,CASSWGQAGTEAFF,TGTGCCAGCAGCTGGGGGCAAGCAGGCACTGAAGCTTTCTTT
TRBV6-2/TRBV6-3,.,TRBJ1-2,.,CASSSPPGYTF,TGTGCCAGCAGTTCCCCTCCTGGCTACACCTTC
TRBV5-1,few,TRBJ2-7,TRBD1,CASRKTGDEQYF,TGCGCCAGCAGAAAGACAGGGGACGAGCAGTACTTC
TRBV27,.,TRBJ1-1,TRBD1,CASTHAGTGGTEAFF,TGTGCCAGCACCCACGCCGGGACAGGGGGCACTGAAGCTTTCTTT
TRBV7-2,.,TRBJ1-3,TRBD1,CASSLARTGDTGNTIYF,TGTGCCAGCAGCTTAGCTAGGACAGGGGATACGGGAAACACCATATATTTT
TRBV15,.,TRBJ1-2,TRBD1,CATSPWGRDRVTNGYTF,TGTGCCACCAGCCCCTGGGGGCGGGACAGGGTGACGAATGGCTACACCTTC
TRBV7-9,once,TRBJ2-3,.,CASSRGGSDTQYF,TGTGCCAGCAGCCGCGGTGGGTCAGATACGCAGTATTTT
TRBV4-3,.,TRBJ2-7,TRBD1,CASGRDRAYEQYF,TGCGCCAGCGGACGGGACAGAGCCTACGAGCAGTACTTC
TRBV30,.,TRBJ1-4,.,CAWSVLRSAGGWANEKLFF,TGTGCCTGGAGTGTATTAAGATCGGCAGGAGGGTGGGCTAATGAAAAACTGTTTTTT
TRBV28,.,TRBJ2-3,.,CASGGAGPLWTDTQYF,TGTGCCAGCGGGGGGGCTGGACCCCTCTGGACAGATACGCAGTATTTT
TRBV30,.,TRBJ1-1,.,CAWAWGLEAFF,TGTGCCTGGGCTTGGGGACTTGAAGCTTTCTTT
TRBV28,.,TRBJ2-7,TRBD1,CASSLDRPPYEQYF,TGTGCCAGCAGTTTGGACAGGCCTCCCTACGAGCAGTACTTC
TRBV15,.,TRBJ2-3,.,CATSSLRQRPTDTQYF,TGTGCCACCAGCTCCCTAAGACAGCGACCCACAGATACGCAGTATTTT
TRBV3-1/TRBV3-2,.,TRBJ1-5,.,CASSQAFARPQHF,TGTGCCAGCAGCCAAGCGTTCGCGAGGCCCCAGCATTTT
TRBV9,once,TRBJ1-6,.,CASSAREGRDSPLHF,TGTGCCAGCAGCGCCCGGGAGGGTCGGGATTCACCCCTCCACTTT
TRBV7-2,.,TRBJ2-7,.,CASSLGDRPYEQYF,TGTGCCAGCAGCTTAGGTGACAGACCCTACGAGCAGTACTTC
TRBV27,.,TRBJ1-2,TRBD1,CASSLSSGTGGRVEGYTF,TGTGCCAGCAGTTTATCGTCCGGGACAGGGGGTCGAGTAGAGGGCTACACCTTC
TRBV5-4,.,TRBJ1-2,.,CASSHPSLPYGYTF,TGTGCCAGCAGCCACCCCTCACTCCCTTATGGCTACACCTTC
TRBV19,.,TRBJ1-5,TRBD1,CASSIGTGGQPQHF,TGTGCCAGTAGTATCGGGACAGGCGGGCAGCCCCAGCATTTT